This paragraph reports one TCR beta chain. This clonotype appeared a few times. The antigen it binds to is not known. No per-base quality is available; no much larger clone lies one base away. The study was a case-control design nested within a healthcare worker cohort in London, UK, with weekly nasopharyngeal swab PCR tests and blood sampling. Healthcare workers were recruited during the week of the UK lockdown, between 23 and 31 March 2020, and followed weekly for up to roughly 15 weeks. These data are taken from a study of early T cells in non-severe SARS-CoV-2 infection (dated by TCRdb to the early 2020s). Background for the entire study: Because TCR sequencing was done on bulk RNA from unsorted whole blood, the alpha and beta chains could not be paired.

Relative to germline, V is missing 5 bases and J is missing 2 bases, with 3 bases of the junction outside any gene match. Its CDR3 holds 14 amino acids, cysteine through phenylalanine. Only the CDR3 part of the read is kept: 42 bases, read in frame from the first base. The study at large found these results: VDJdb matching was skewed toward anti-spike CD8 responses and likely underestimated virus-specific expansions, missing private and CD4 specificities.

The receptor library was made with 5' RACE. The sequencer listed for this sample is NextSeq 500. In the TCR library protocol, unique molecular identifiers were attached to individual cDNA molecules to correct for PCR bias and sequencing error. Both TCR alpha and beta chains were sequenced, and tight co-correlation was observed between alpha and beta sequence abundances in each sample. As for the authors' bioinformatics: Decombinator V4 was used to annotate the V gene, J gene and CDR3 of the TCR sequences. TCRs were defined as expanded if a significant change between any two time points was detected under a Poisson model with p below 0.0001. TCR abundances were normalised to the total number of TCRs sequenced per sample and expressed as counts per million. MAIT TCRs were defined by TRAV1-2 paired with TRAJ12, TRAJ20 or TRAJ33, and iNKT TCRs by TRAV10 paired with TRAJ18. VDJdb, accessed on 1 November 2021, was searched for TCRs annotated for CMV, EBV and SARS-CoV-2, and TCRs annotated for more than one antigen were excluded. TCRdb redid the processing of the public reads, applying fastp at Q25 and MiXCR, and retained in-frame beta chains. Rows are unified per CDR3 protein, each entry keeping the most common DNA and genes. These V and J calls derive from TCRdb rather than the authors' analysis. Present in this sample are about 44,000 distinct CDR3 sequences, about 25% of which were seen just once. The ten largest make up 4.6% of the sample.

Sequenced here: whole blood, sampled at baseline. This TCR was recovered from an adult who was a healthcare worker with PCR-confirmed SARS-CoV-2 infection or an uninfected control (not recorded which). The chain uses TRBV12-3 or TRBV12-4 and TRBJ2-7, with 10 junctional bases fitting TRBD2. In nucleotide form, the sequence is TGTGCCAGCAGTGCCAGCGGGGGGGCCTACGAGCAGTACTTC. Its product reads: CASSASGGAYEQYF.